The following is a TCR beta chain sequence with its context. The antigen is unknown. Distinct nucleotide sequences in the sample also encode this CDR3. The data were taken from a study of shared clonotypes between healthy human individuals. Unmatched junction bases numbered 9, after V lost 2 bases and J lost 5 bases. Germline-derived CDR1 and CDR2 are GTSNPN and SVGIG (reference sequence). The CDR3 has 15 amino acids. Broader study findings: Among the subsets, naive ones generally showed larger estimated richness than memory ones. Some naive CD4 clonotypes, roughly 4.7%, turned up in common across four donors.

Libraries were prepared by immunoSEQ multiplex PCR; TCRdb keeps only in-frame clonotypes and omits some of them. The sample consists of about 1 million clones, about 75% of them appearing once. The material sequenced was memory CD4+ T cells sorted from blood. Subset described: CD45RA-negative fraction. The chain carries TRBV30 and TRBJ2-7, with 10 bases fitting TRBD1. The TCR sequence derives from a man between 18 and 35 years old in good health. CDR3 loop: CAWSRLGQGDNEQYF. As DNA, the CDR3 is TGTGCCTGGAGTAGGTTAGGACAGGGGGACAACGAGCAGTACTTC.